The present entry profiles one T cell receptor (beta chain) with its context. This entry comes from a study of blood T cell repertoires in COVID-19. The ends lost 3 bases at V and 1 base at J; junction bases unmatched: 3. There are 14 residues in the CDR3. Germline loops: CDR1 SGHAT, CDR2 FQNNGV. TCRdb's table, derived via immunoSEQ multiplex PCR, lists solely in-frame clones and lacks some. The repertoire consists of over 100,000 clones, with approximately 81% occurring once and the leading ten covering 3.5% to 4.5%. Material for sequencing was peripheral blood. This chain joins TRBV11-2 and TRBJ2-7; 7 positions match TRBD1. This TCR was recovered from a woman of 80 years or more with acute or convalescent COVID-19. CDR3: CASSLPDRSYEQYF. The CDR3 DNA reads as TGTGCCAGCAGCTTGCCGGACAGGTCCTACGAGCAGTACTTC.